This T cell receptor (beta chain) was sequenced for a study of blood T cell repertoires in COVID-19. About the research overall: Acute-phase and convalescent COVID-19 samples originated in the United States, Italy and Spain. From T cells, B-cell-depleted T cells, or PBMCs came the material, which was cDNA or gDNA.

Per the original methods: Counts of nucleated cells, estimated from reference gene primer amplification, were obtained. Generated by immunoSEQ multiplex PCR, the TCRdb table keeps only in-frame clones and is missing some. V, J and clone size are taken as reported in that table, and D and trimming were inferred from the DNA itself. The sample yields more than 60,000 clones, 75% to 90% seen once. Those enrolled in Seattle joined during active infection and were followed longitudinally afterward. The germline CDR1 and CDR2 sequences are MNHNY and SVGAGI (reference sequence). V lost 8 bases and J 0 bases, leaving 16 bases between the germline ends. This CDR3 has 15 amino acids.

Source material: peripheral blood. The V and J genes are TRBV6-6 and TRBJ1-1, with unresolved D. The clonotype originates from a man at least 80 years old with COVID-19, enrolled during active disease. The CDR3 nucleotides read TGTGCCAGCGCACACCCGAGGAACGTGAACACTGAAGCTTTCTTT. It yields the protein CASAHPRNVNTEAFF.